This T cell receptor (beta chain) was found in a study of early T cells in non-severe SARS-CoV-2 infection. In TCRdb, the 5' RACE reads were re-called with MiXCR into one record per CDR3 protein. The sample contains about 66,000 distinct CDR3 sequences, more than 15% of which appear only once. The material sequenced was whole blood, taken at baseline. This clonotype originated in an adult who was a healthcare worker with PCR-confirmed SARS-CoV-2 infection or an uninfected control (not recorded which).

The CDR3 nucleotides are TGTGCCAGCAGTTACAGACAGGCTCGCGAAAACACCATATATTTT. It is translated as CASSYRQARENTIYF. The chain uses TRBV6-5 and TRBJ1-3, with a weak D call TRBD1 (6 bases). Per the germline V gene, CDR1 is MNHEY and CDR2 is SVGAGI. V dropped 2 bases and J dropped 6 bases, with 14 bases sitting between them. This CDR3 is 15 amino acids long.